A single sample gave rise to the 32 T cell receptor beta chains below, sequenced in a study of T cell responses to AZD1222 COVID-19 vaccine. Profiled with immunoSEQ multiplex PCR; TCRdb holds only in-frame clones, not every one. The profile shows 100,000 to 150,000 clones, approximately 87% of them singletons. Here the sequenced sample was peripheral blood, taken on day 0 of AZD1222 vaccination. The receptors shown here come from an adult in good health.

This chain links TRBV6-2 or TRBV6-3 with TRBJ1-3; no firm D call. Germline-derived CDR1 and CDR2 are MNHEY and SVGEGT. V lost 6 bases and J lost 4, with 7 bases in between. The CDR3 covers 12 residues. The CDR3 sequence: CASSPAGNTIYF. CDR3 DNA sequence: TGTGCCAGCAGCCCCGCCGGAAACACCATATATTTT.

The CDR3 DNA sequence: TGCAGCGCAGGACAGGGGACCGAGAACACTGAAGCTTTCTTT. It encodes CSAGQGTENTEAFF. The chain has TRBV29-1 and TRBJ1-1; 9 bases line up with TRBD1. Germline V gene lookup returns CDR1 SQVTM and CDR2 ANQGSEA. The V gene end was trimmed by 7 bases and the J gene end by 1 base; junction bases not matched to a gene: 7. This CDR3 region has 14 residues. The whole variable domain, filled in from reference TRBV29-1 and TRBJ1-1, reads SAVISQKPSRDICQRGTSLTIQCQVDSQVTMMFWYRQQPGQSLTLIATANQGSEATYESGFVIDKFPISRPNLTFSTLTVSNMSPEDSSIYLCSAGQGTENTEAFFGQGTRLTVV.

The chain joins TRBV12-3 or TRBV12-4 to TRBJ1-5; unclear D gene. CDR3 size: 12 residues. V was pared by 1 base and J by 6 bases, with 4 bases between. The CDR3: CASSLEGQPQHF. In nucleotides, the CDR3 is TGTGCCAGCAGTTTAGAGGGTCAGCCCCAGCATTTT.

This clone appeared a few times. The chain couples TRBV19 to TRBJ2-1; D remains ambiguous. The CDR3 loop spans 16 amino acids. Trimming removed 7 bases at V and 1 base at J, with 17 bases between. In germline, CDR1 is LNHDA, CDR2 SQIVND (reference sequence). Here the CDR3 DNA reads TGTGCCAGTACAACCAGAGCGCAGGATTCCTACAATGAGCAGTTCTTC. Protein product: CASTTRAQDSYNEQFF.

The chain employs TRBV27 and TRBJ2-2; D unresolved. The CDR3 sequence is 13 residues long. Trimming removed 2 bases from V and 5 bases from J, with 6 bases in between. Germline CDR1 reads MNHEY; CDR2 reads SMNVEV (reference sequence). CDR3 in DNA: TGTGCCAGCAGTTTAGATGTGACCGGGGAGCTGTTTTTT. Translated, it gives CASSLDVTGELFF.

This clone was seen repeatedly, ten times or more. The chain recombines TRBV5-1 with TRBJ2-1; 9 bases are a match to TRBD2. Trimming took 3 bases from V and 5 from J; bases not matched to a gene: 9. The germline CDR1 and CDR2 sequences are SGHRS and YFSETQ. The CDR3 loop spans 16 amino acids. The CDR3 spells CASSWGLTSGDNEQFF. CDR3 in DNA: TGCGCCAGCAGCTGGGGATTGACTAGCGGTGACAATGAGCAGTTCTTC. The full variable domain, rest sourced from reference TRBV5-1 and TRBJ2-1, is KAGVTQTPRYLIKTRGQQVTLSCSPISGHRSVSWYQQTPGQGLQFLFEYFSETQRNKGNFPGRFSGRQFSNSRSEMNVSTLELGDSALYLCASSWGLTSGDNEQFFGPGTRLTVL.

About this clone: An end of the junction differs from the germline gene, which may be a read error. The chain employs TRBV7-7 and TRBJ2-1, with D perhaps TRBD2 (5 bases). The CDR3 is made up of 15 amino acids. Looked up from germline, CDR1 is SSHAT and CDR2 is FNYEAQ (reference sequence). This chain's CDR3 is CASSLGADSYNEQFF. CDR3 nucleotides: TGTGCTAGCAGCTTAGGAGCGGACTCCTACAATGAGCAGTTCTTC.

This chain uses TRBV9 with TRBJ2-2; no clear D gene. The CDR3 spans 15 residues. Trimming pared 2 bases from V and 3 bases from J, leaving 11 bases between. CDR1 and CDR2 from the germline V gene are SGDLS and YYNGEE. CDR3 nucleotides: TGTGCCAGCAGCGTTTGGGCGGACGACACCGGGGAGCTGTTTTTT. Translated: CASSVWADDTGELFF. The variable domain in full, with the rest retrieved from reference TRBV9 and TRBJ2-2, is DSGVTQTPKHLITATGQRVTLRCSPRSGDLSVYWYQQSLDQGLQFLIQYYNGEERAKGNILERFSAQQFPDLHSELNLSSLELGDSALYFCASSVWADDTGELFFGEGSRLTVL.

The chain employs TRBV30 and TRBJ1-2; the D gene is possibly TRBD1 (6 bases). Germline assignment: CDR1 GTSNPN and CDR2 SVGIG (reference sequence). Trimming left V 4 bases short and J 6 bases short, with 12 bases between. CDR3 size: 12 residues. CDR3 protein: CAWNAGGHGYTF. DNA for the CDR3: TGTGCCTGGAATGCTGGGGGCCATGGCTACACCTTC.

A single count supports this clone. The genes are TRBV4-3 and TRBJ2-7; 14 bases are shared with TRBD2. This CDR3 spans 16 amino acids. With V trimmed by 4 bases and J by 1 base, 3 bases remained unmatched. The germline V gene encodes CDR1 LGHNA and CDR2 YSLEER. For the CDR3, the DNA is TGCGCCAGCAGCCGAGGACTAGCGGGAGGATCCTACGAGCAGTACTTC. It is translated as CASSRGLAGGSYEQYF.

CDR3 amino acids: CASSFPSIDTQYF. The CDR3 bases are TGTGCCAGCAGTTTTCCTTCCATAGATACGCAGTATTTT. The chain links TRBV28 to TRBJ2-3; no definite D call. The germline V gene encodes CDR1 MDHEN and CDR2 SYDVKM. V gave up 3 bases and J gave up 5 bases, with 9 bases separating them. The CDR3 sequence is 13 residues long.

The genes are TRBV7-2 and TRBJ2-1, with unresolved D. V was cut by 0 bases and J by 4 bases, with 16 bases left in between. This CDR3 has 17 residues. Germline V gene lookup returns CDR1 SGHTA and CDR2 FQGNSA. The CDR3 loop reads CASSLALGQRLYNEQFF. The CDR3, as DNA: TGTGCCAGCAGCTTAGCGCTAGGCCAGAGACTTTACAATGAGCAGTTCTTC. The variable domain in full, with the rest retrieved from reference TRBV7-2 and TRBJ2-1, is GAGVSQSPSNKVTEKGKDVELRCDPISGHTALYWYRQSLGQGLEFLIYFQGNSAPDKSGLPSDRFSAERTGGSVSTLTIQRTQQEDSAVYLCASSLALGQRLYNEQFFGPGTRLTVL.

The chain uses TRBV7-9 and TRBJ2-7, with D possibly matching TRBD2 (5 bases). CDR1 and CDR2 from the germline V gene are SEHNR and FQNEAQ (reference sequence). There are 12 residues in the CDR3. Trimming took 3 bases from V and 3 from J, leaving 6 bases between them. The CDR3 coding sequence is TGTGCCAGCAGCTTCAGCGGCTACGAGCAGTACTTC. Its translation: CASSFSGYEQYF.

V gene TRBV15 combines with J gene TRBJ2-3, with TRBD2 identical over 10 bases. Germline assignment: CDR1 LNHNV and CDR2 YYDKDF (reference sequence). The junction had 3 bases not matched to a gene; V was cut back by 4 bases and J by 2 bases. The CDR3 totals 15 residues. Here the CDR3 reads CATSTGTSDTDTQYF. In DNA, the CDR3 is TGTGCCACCAGCACCGGGACTAGCGACACAGATACGCAGTATTTT.

This chain links TRBV5-6 with TRBJ1-2; TRBD1 is a possible D gene (5 bases). CDR3 length equals 16 residues. V was shortened by 4 bases and J by 4 bases, with 20 bases between the two germline ends. Germline V gives CDR1 SGHDT, CDR2 YYEEEE. This CDR3 reads CASSIHQQVLAYGYTF. As DNA, the CDR3 is TGTGCCAGCAGCATTCATCAACAGGTTCTCGCCTATGGCTACACCTTC.

The sample holds a few counts of this clone. The rearrangement joins TRBV4-1 to TRBJ1-6; the D is unclear. Germline V lookup: CDR1 MGHRA, CDR2 YSYEKL. Trimming removed 4 bases from V and 0 bases from J, with 10 bases in between. The CDR3 sequence is 16 residues long. Written as DNA, the CDR3 is TGCGCCAGCAGCCGAGGAGAGGGCTCCTATAATTCACCCCTCCACTTT. Its protein is CASSRGEGSYNSPLHF.

The V gene is TRBV7-2, the J gene TRBJ1-5, with D uncertain. V was clipped by 5 bases and J by 9 bases, with 11 bases between them. The CDR3 runs 12 residues. CDR1 and CDR2 (germline): SGHTA, FQGNSA. CDR3: CASSRMGGPQHF. The CDR3 DNA follows: TGTGCCAGCAGCCGTATGGGAGGGCCCCAGCATTTT.

J is TRBJ2-1 and V is TRBV7-6; 8 nucleotides match TRBD2. The junction had 3 bases not matched to a gene; V was cut back by 3 bases and J by 8 bases. The CDR3 sequence is 13 residues long. Germline CDR1 is SGHVS and CDR2 is FNYEAQ. The CDR3 DNA follows: TGTGCCAGCAGCTTGGCGGGGGGTTATGAGCAGTTCTTC. Amino acids: CASSLAGGYEQFF.

The chain couples TRBV20-1 to TRBJ1-5; D gene uncertain. Trimming left V 3 bases short and J 0 bases short, with 6 bases between. The germline gives CDR1 DFQATT, CDR2 SNEGSKA (reference sequence). The CDR3 is made up of 13 amino acids. CDR3 sequence (DNA): TGCAGTGCTAGTGGAGATAGCAATCAGCCCCAGCATTTT. It codes for CSASGDSNQPQHF.

This clone is a singleton in its sample. V and J are TRBV5-6 and TRBJ2-7, with 9 bases matching TRBD1. The V segment lost 4 bases and the J segment 5 bases; nucleotides outside the gene matches: 7. Germline CDR1 SGHDT, CDR2 YYEEEE. The CDR3 spans 14 residues. In DNA form, the CDR3 reads TGTGCCAGCAGCAACTACAGGGGGCTCAACGAGCAGTACTTC. This gives the protein CASSNYRGLNEQYF.

The CDR3 DNA reads TGTGCCAGCAGCGCCCCTAGCTACACCACCGGGGAGCTGTTTTTT. Residues: CASSAPSYTTGELFF. The V and J genes are TRBV9 and TRBJ2-2, with D tentatively TRBD2 (5 bases). With 3 bases removed from V and 4 bases from J, the gap between germline ends came to 13 bases. The CDR3 sequence is 15 residues long. Germline values: CDR1 SGDLS, CDR2 YYNGEE.

The V call is TRBV10-3, the J call TRBJ2-7; D is perhaps TRBD2 (5 bases). The CDR3 is 13 residues long. V gave up 7 bases and J gave up 9 bases, with 19 bases separating them. Germline CDR1 ENHRY, CDR2 SYGVKD. This CDR3 reads CAINRDPTSGQYF. In DNA, the CDR3 is TGTGCCATCAACCGGGATCCTACTTCGGGGCAGTACTTC.

CDR3 in DNA: TGTGCCAGCAGTTTGCCTCGTCTCTCGAATCAGCCCCAGCATTTT. Protein: CASSLPRLSNQPQHF. The chain has TRBV28 and TRBJ1-5, with D uncertain. Germline CDR1 and CDR2: MDHEN and SYDVKM. The CDR3 length is 15 residues. V gave up 3 bases and J gave up 4 bases, with 13 bases separating them.

The chain links TRBV6-5 to TRBJ2-7, with 13 nucleotides matching TRBD2. V was pared by 6 bases and J by 3 bases, with 2 bases of the junction left unmatched. This CDR3 is 14 amino acids long. Germline-derived CDR1 and CDR2 are MNHEY and SVGAGI. The CDR3 is CASSRLAGGYEQYF. The CDR3 region has the DNA TGTGCCAGCAGCCGACTAGCGGGGGGCTACGAGCAGTACTTC.

This clone was observed a handful of times. The chain has TRBV5-1 and TRBJ2-6, with D hard to call. The V gene lost 1 base and the J gene lost 1 base, with 6 bases spanning the gap. The CDR3 covers 15 residues. In germline, CDR1 is SGHRS, CDR2 YFSETQ. CDR3 region: CASSLTGSGANVLTF. The CDR3, as DNA: TGCGCCAGCAGCTTGACCGGGTCTGGGGCCAACGTCCTGACTTTC.

The V call is TRBV16, the J call TRBJ2-1, with 7 bases identical to TRBD1. CDR1 and CDR2 (germline): KGHSY, FQNENV. Trimming at V came to 3 bases and at J to 3 bases, leaving 8 bases not matched to a gene. The CDR3 spans 16 residues. In DNA form, the CDR3 reads TGTGCCAGCAGCCACAGGAGGAGACAGGGCTACAATGAGCAGTTCTTC. This translates into CASSHRRRQGYNEQFF.

This clone was observed a single time. The rearrangement uses TRBV28 and TRBJ1-5; D possibly corresponds to TRBD1 (5 bases). Germline V gene lookup returns CDR1 MDHEN and CDR2 SYDVKM. The ends were cut back, 2 bases at V and 11 bases at J, with 16 bases in the middle. This CDR3 has 14 residues. The CDR3 region is CASSLDPGPGAQHF. Written as DNA, the CDR3 is TGTGCCAGCAGTTTAGATCCGGGACCGGGAGCCCAGCATTTT.

The chain has TRBV19 and TRBJ1-2, with D hard to call. The CDR3 extends over 13 amino acids. V lost 7 bases, J lost 4 bases, and 13 bases lay in between. Germline CDR1 is LNHDA and CDR2 is SQIVND (reference sequence). The CDR3 DNA reads as TGTGCCAGTAATATTCGGGGAGGCTATGGCTACACCTTC. As protein: CASNIRGGYGYTF.

The chain has TRBV28 and TRBJ1-5; possible D gene TRBD1, 5 bases. The CDR3 has 13 residues. Germline V gene data show CDR1 as MDHEN and CDR2 as SYDVKM. V shed 10 bases and J shed 3 bases, with 13 bases lying between them. The CDR3 region has the DNA TGTGCCACCTATGGGGGGGTCAATCAGCCCCAGCATTTT. Translated: CATYGGVNQPQHF.

This chain joins TRBV15 and TRBJ2-5; 8 bases map to TRBD2. Germline CDR1 and CDR2: LNHNV and YYDKDF (reference sequence). The CDR3 loop spans 15 amino acids. The V segment lost 5 bases and the J segment 1 base; nucleotides outside the gene matches: 6. The CDR3 DNA sequence: TGTGCCACCAGCCCCCGGGGGGGCAGCCAAGAGACCCAGTACTTC. Translation gives CATSPRGGSQETQYF.

CDR3 in amino acids: CASSLAEGSGELFF. The CDR3 DNA reads TGTGCCAGCAGCTTAGCGGAAGGGTCCGGGGAGCTGTTTTTT. This sequence joins TRBV7-2 and TRBJ2-2; the D is unclear. CDR3 length: 14 amino acids. Trimming took 0 bases from V and 6 from J, leaving 8 bases between them. The germline V gene has CDR1 SGHTA and CDR2 FQGNSA. Looking up the rest from reference TRBV7-2 and TRBJ2-2 gives the full variable domain: GAGVSQSPSNKVTEKGKDVELRCDPISGHTALYWYRQSLGQGLEFLIYFQGNSAPDKSGLPSDRFSAERTGGSVSTLTIQRTQQEDSAVYLCASSLAEGSGELFFGEGSRLTVL.

The rearrangement uses TRBV6-1 and TRBJ2-1; D may be TRBD1 or TRBD2 (5 bases each). Trimming pared 5 bases from V and 5 bases from J, leaving 13 bases between. This CDR3 comprises 14 residues. CDR1 MNHNS and CDR2 SASEGT come from the germline V gene. The CDR3: CASSYGASNNEQFF. For the CDR3, the DNA is TGTGCCAGCAGTTATGGGGCTAGCAACAATGAGCAGTTCTTC.